This TCR beta chain derives from a study of a mutant IDH1 vaccine in newly diagnosed glioma. With respect to this clone: Its antigen remains unidentified.

Points from the study as a whole: Top peripheral T cell clonotype shifts appeared unrelated to pseudoprogression.

Method: immunoSEQ multiplex PCR; TCRdb's copy keeps in-frame clones and lacks some. This sample has about 92,000 clones, with 80% found just once. Documented time point: baseline, week 1 (first vaccination visit). Regarding treatment: pre-vaccination baseline after standard-of-care therapy. V lost 3 bases, J lost 2 bases, and 6 bases stayed unmatched. Looked up from germline, CDR1 is MNHEY and CDR2 is SVGAGI. CDR3 size: 15 residues. The chain is built from TRBV6-5 and TRBJ1-1; 7 bases agree with TRBD1. The material was PBMCs, obtained from a glioma patient treated with radiotherapy, temozolomide or both. The clonotype comes from a middle-aged man with glioma. CDR3 protein: CASSYWGQPNTEAFF. The CDR3 nucleotides read TGTGCCAGCAGTTATTGGGGACAGCCTAACACTGAAGCTTTCTTT.